The text below deals with one TCR beta chain. The clone's antigen remains unknown. The record has no base qualities; no much larger clone is one base away. This sample was taken from a study of cytomegalovirus exposure and HLA in healthy donors (dated by TCRdb to the late 2010s). At the level of the whole study: In an earlier analysis of 450 to 750 of the donors, around 300 Gb of sequence data and about 110 million unique TCR beta sequences from roughly 180 million T cells were reported. An early release that covered roughly 600 HLA-typed donors contained 300 to 350 gigabases of sequencing data and about 84 million unique TCR sequences. Of the roughly 400 genotyped donors, about 84% fell in the genetic ancestry cluster associated with self-reported Caucasian donors. The study was designed to test whether signatures of past pathogen exposure could be identified by cataloging public T cell receptors. The study used immunosequencing to profile the T cell repertoires of under 700 subjects and linked those repertoires to cytomegalovirus serostatus. In addition to the first cohort of 666 subjects, a separate validation cohort of approximately 130 different subjects was used. To predict cytomegalovirus infection status, the study combined high-throughput TCR immunosequencing, statistical association of individual TCRs with disease status, and machine learning. In a later analysis, previously published TCR beta repertoires from 500 to 750 donors were re-analyzed and high-resolution HLA genotyping was added so that TCR occurrence patterns could be studied. The later analysis used no new phenotypic data to find candidate immune exposures, relying instead on TCR beta sequences and their occurrence across donors. To decide whether each TCR beta V gene segment behaved as functional or pseudogenic, an earlier analysis of approximately 620 of the donors relied on high-throughput TCR beta sequencing. Donor age, sex, ethnicity and CMV serostatus were compiled alongside the repertoire data. A later genetic analysis used genome-wide SNP genotypes for about three fifths of the 666 donors, treating that subset as a discovery cohort. Every discovery cohort repertoire had been produced on one sequencing platform. Both class I and class II loci were covered by HLA typing, at four-digit resolution. The number of donors typed differed by locus, with roughly 629-640 for A, B, C, DRB1 and DQB1, more than 500 for DQA1, 600 to 610 for DPA1, and some 450 for DPB1. Several DR-DQ haplotypes were handled as single units for association and clustering because linkage in the cohort was strong. On average, roughly 250,000 unique TCR beta nucleotide sequences were sequenced per donor among more than 350 genotyped donors of the cohort, with roughly 19% of those sequences being non-productive.

The library was produced with the immunoSEQ multiplex PCR assay. The multiplex PCR relied on a mix of 60 forward primers for TCR Vbeta segments and 13 reverse primers for TCR Jbeta segments. A multiplex PCR assay on genomic DNA amplified the CDR3 region of rearranged TCR beta genes. Amplified TCR beta libraries were sequenced as 87-base-pair reads on the Illumina HiSeq System. The paper's data handling went like this. A later analysis tallied around 80 million unique TCR beta chains across the 666 repertoires, and around 10 million of those chains were shared by two or more donors. Raw reads were error-corrected and collapsed into unique sequences with a nearest-neighbor algorithm that merged closely related sequences to remove PCR and sequencing errors. V, D and J gene segments were assigned by aligning CDR3 sequences to IMGT reference sequences. For a sequence to be retained, a match of at least six nucleotides to both a V gene segment and a J gene segment was required. Rearrangements were called productive when the CDR3 lacked stop codons and stayed in frame with V and J; all others were non-productive. Following IMGT convention, CDR3 was defined as the stretch from the second conserved V-encoded cysteine to the conserved J-encoded phenylalanine. The earlier analysis of about 570 of the donors excluded any sequence lacking an unambiguous match to a single V gene segment. In an earlier analysis of about 590 of the donors, a V segment was called functional when productive rearrangements were above 56.7%, and segregating when the standard deviation between donors exceeded 5%. A statistical classification framework was built to diagnose cytomegalovirus status from the catalog of TCR beta chain sequences. V and J gene assignment, in a later analysis, came from comparing TCR nucleotide sequences with IMGT/GENE-DB human TR gene sequences. Using the TCRdist pipeline, a later analysis assigned CDR3 sequences along with most-parsimonious VDJ recombination scenarios. A later analysis defined each TCR beta chain by its CDR3 amino acid sequence plus V-gene family, and excluded reads lacking a unique V-gene family. A later analysis removed 592 highly shared, low-generation-probability nucleotide sequences to deal with suspected cross-contamination and a sequencing artifact. In a later analysis, a clonal expansion index for each public chain was calculated from normalized within-repertoire ranks of inferred template counts. In a later analysis, generation probabilities were computed with a VDJ recombination model fitted to out-of-frame rearrangements, and the resulting probabilities were checked against IGoR. In a later analysis, hypergeometric tests were used to score TCR-TCR, TCR-HLA and TCR-CMV co-occurrence, with a repertoire-size bias correction applied to TCR pairs. To estimate false discovery rates, a later analysis permuted the HLA or CMV assignments 20 times. In a later analysis, co-occurring TCRs were grouped with DBSCAN, and TCRdist sequence similarity was added when clustering was performed within HLA-allele-positive subsets. Repertoires with fewer than 30,000 or more than 120,000 public chains, plus five repertoires with anomalous nucleotide sharing, were excluded from co-occurrence clustering. In TCRdb, the immuneACCESS table is reduced to in-frame sequences with V and J assigned. These tables do not hold every clone; where another copy was compared, an unresolved V gene accounts for under half, and the others remain unexplained. The DNA was the basis for D and trimming; V, J and clone size are from that table. The table for this sample lists more than 95,000 clones; roughly three quarters of them were counted only once. The ten biggest clones cover 16% of the sample.

In total, around 600 healthy bone marrow donors made up the cohort. At the time of sampling, all cohort members were nominally healthy, though unrecorded immune exposures were likely present. The donor was CMV seropositive and was included in the group of almost 300 seropositive cohort members. Each donor provided a peripheral blood sample, and peripheral blood mononuclear cells were used for TCR beta sequencing. Genomic DNA extraction from the blood cell samples was performed with the Qiagen DNeasy Blood Extraction Kit. Broader findings and caveats from the paper: Correlated functional status among segregating V segments might be attributable to linkage disequilibrium, but an unknown experimental factor could not be ruled out. In vitro tests confirmed that a few of the cytomegalovirus-associated TCR beta chains recognize cytomegalovirus antigens. A later analysis found that TCR association rates varied across HLA loci, with DRB1 alleles showing the most associated TCRs and HLA-C alleles the fewest. Roughly uniform sequencing depth across donors was assumed in presence/absence analyses, although this assumption may not hold. The 87-base-pair reads could not distinguish some IMGT-functional V segments, including TRBV6-2 and TRBV6-3, so those segments were excluded. For the cohort, immune exposure information was limited to CMV serostatus. Cytomegalovirus status was reported to be diagnosed by the classifier with high specificity and sensitivity in both the original and validation cohorts. According to the authors, the approach could potentially be generalized to other disease states and immunological phenotypes. Compared with equally common non-associated chains, HLA-associated TCR beta chains in a later analysis were more clonally expanded and had lower generation probabilities. The study listed 150 to 200 TCR beta chains as associated with cytomegalovirus. A cluster of highly shared sequence variants was judged likely to be a technical artifact of the sequencing pipeline. An earlier analysis of several hundred of the donors showed that most TCR beta V segments appeared in productive rearrangements either about 87% or about 30% of the time, which broadly matched IMGT annotations. The cohort was sequenced for TCR beta chains only, and without alpha or paired-chain data the features that could be detected were limited. HLA typing was unavailable for some donors at each locus, so association tests used only the typed subset. In a later genetic analysis, a missense DCLRE1C variant was associated with V-gene and J-gene trimming of TCR beta chains, and the association was replicated in an independent cohort. Several of the top co-occurrence clusters appeared to be linked to parvovirus B19, influenza, CMV and Epstein-Barr virus, according to a later analysis. Because counts were too low, seventeen rarely observed V segments, including chromosome 9 orphons, were excluded from the earlier analysis of several hundred of the donors. Strong co-occurrence of HLA alleles, especially DR and DQ, made assigning TCR associations to individual alleles difficult. A further reported finding was that TCR beta sequences accurately predicted the HLA-A and HLA-B alleles for most subjects in the first cohort. Most CMV-associated TCR beta chains appeared to be HLA-restricted in a later analysis, and the HLA associations seemed to be driven largely by CMV exposure. A later analysis associated 16,951 TCR beta sequences with specific HLA alleles at a false discovery rate of 0.05. According to a later genetic analysis, donors in an Asian-associated ancestry cluster had fewer N-insertions in productive TCRs than the roughly 670-donor mean. While some public TCRs were present in many individuals, most TCR sequences turned up only very rarely across donors.

Cut back by 5 bases and 5 bases, the V and J ends lie 15 bases apart. Taken from the germline V gene, the CDR1 and CDR2 loops are SNHLY and FYNNEI. Reading from cysteine to phenylalanine, the CDR3 counts 14 amino acids. The only DNA kept is the CDR3, 42 bases in frame from the first base. The rearranged segments are TRBV2 and TRBJ2-5; a tentative D match to TRBD2 spans 6 bases. The clonotype comes from a man in his fifties or sixties in good health and CMV-seropositive. The sequencing input was PBMCs. The nucleotides are TGTGCCAGCAGTAAAGAGGAGGGTTTGGAGACCCAGTACTTC. Translated, it gives CASSKEEGLETQYF.